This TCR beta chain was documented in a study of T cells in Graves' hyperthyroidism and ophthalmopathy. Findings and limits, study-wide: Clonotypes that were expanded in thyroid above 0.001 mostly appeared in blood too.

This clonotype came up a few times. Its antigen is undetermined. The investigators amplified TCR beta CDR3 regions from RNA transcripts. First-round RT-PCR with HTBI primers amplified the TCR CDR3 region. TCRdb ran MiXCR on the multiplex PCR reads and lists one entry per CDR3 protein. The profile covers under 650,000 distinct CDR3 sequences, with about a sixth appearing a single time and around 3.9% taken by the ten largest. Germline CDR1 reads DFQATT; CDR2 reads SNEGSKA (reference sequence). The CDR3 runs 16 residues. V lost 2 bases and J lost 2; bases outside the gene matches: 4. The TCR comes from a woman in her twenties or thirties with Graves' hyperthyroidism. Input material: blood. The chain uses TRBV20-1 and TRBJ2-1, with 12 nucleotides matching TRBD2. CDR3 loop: CSARSRTSGAYNEQFF. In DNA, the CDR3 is TGCAGTGCTAGATCCAGGACTAGCGGGGCCTACAATGAGCAGTTCTTC.